This TCR beta chain originates from a study of CD8 T cells in Susac syndrome. The junction had 14 bases not matched to a gene; V was cut back by 0 bases and J by 1 base. There are 19 residues in the CDR3. Germline V gene data show CDR1 as DFQATT and CDR2 as SNEGSKA (reference sequence). Sequencing of TCR beta covered CD8+ and CD4+ T cells obtained from blood. Roughly 0.5 to 1 ug RNA was reverse transcribed with random hexamers. TCRdb reprocessed the immunoSEQ multiplex PCR reads with MiXCR, giving one entry per CDR3 protein. Here the sample spans 250,000 to 300,000 distinct CDR3 sequences, roughly 90% being singletons. This clonotype was counted once.

This TCR derives from a human donor with multiple sclerosis. Sequenced material: CD8+ T cells from PBMCs. The V and J genes are TRBV20-1 and TRBJ2-5; 10 bases agree with TRBD1. The CDR3 nucleotides are TGCAGTGCTAGAGATGCGGCCCCCCTGACAGGGGGCGGCCAAGAGACCCAGTACTTC. Translated, it gives CSARDAAPLTGGGQETQYF.